The following is a TCR beta chain sequence with its context. Its antigen is unknown. The sample originates from a study of cytomegalovirus exposure and HLA in healthy donors. Looking at the study overall: HLA-typed donors were the source of approximately 80 million unique TCRs, which an early data release held. Study-wide results and caveats: In a later analysis, several top co-occurrence clusters appeared linked to parvovirus B19, influenza, CMV and Epstein-Barr virus. In vitro assays verified that three CMV-associated chains recognized CMV antigens specifically. Later work found that TCR association rates differed between HLA loci; DRB1 had the most and HLA-C the fewest.

Germline values: CDR1 SGHTA, CDR2 FQGTGA. The CDR3 spans 14 residues. J lost 8 bases, V lost 4 bases, and 8 bases had no gene match. The PCR ran on 60 Vbeta and 13 Jbeta primers. The data were produced by immunoSEQ multiplex PCR, yet TCRdb's version contains in-frame clones alone and is incomplete. The table has about 100,000 clones, 65% to 80% seen once; the top ten hold 3% to 4.5%. The sequence derives from a woman aged 45-60 years in good health and CMV-seropositive. The sample taken for sequencing was PBMCs. This chain joins TRBV7-3 and TRBJ1-2, with TRBD1 matching over 9 bases. This CDR3 is CASSSPGQGRGYTF. In nucleotides, the CDR3 is TGTGCCAGCAGCTCCCCGGGACAGGGAAGGGGCTACACCTTC.